Reported below is one T cell receptor (beta chain). These data belong to a study of blood T cells in healthy people across ages. It was with a sample-barcoded 5' primer and a J-beta primer mix that a second PCR of about 6 to 12 cycles was run. From the 5' RACE reads, TCRdb called clonotypes with MiXCR, one entry per CDR3 protein. The top ten clones hold roughly 2% of a sample with 2 million or so distinct CDR3 sequences, about 49% of them seen once. Extractions gave at least 5 micrograms of total RNA per sample. This CDR3 is built from 13 residues. In germline, CDR1 is SGHRS, CDR2 YFSETQ. The specimen sequenced was blood. J is TRBJ2-4 and V is TRBV5-1; no definite D call. The assigned J gene may be wrong: the sequence end matches TRBJ2-7 better. The TCR sequence derives from a woman in her thirties or forties in good health. The CDR3 DNA follows: TGCGCCAGCAGCTTGGACAAGCTCTACGAGCAGTACTTC. Residues: CASSLDKLYEQYF.